This T cell receptor (beta chain) was captured by sequencing in a study of blood T cell repertoires in COVID-19 (dated by TCRdb to the early 2020s). In terms of the full investigation: Collaborator samples came from the United States, Italy and Spain and covered acute and convalescent phases of COVID-19. The material from the prospective study consisted of cDNA or gDNA derived from T cells, B-cell-depleted T cells, or PBMCs. The dataset comprised deeply sampled blood TCRbeta repertoires from subjects exposed to, actively infected with, or recovered from COVID-19. The repertoires were released in a freely available public database meant as a resource for research on the immune response to SARS-CoV-2. Samples were obtained from the ongoing ImmuneRACE study (first 160 participants) and from approximately 1,200 subjects provided by 6 global collaborators. The sample metadata nearly always contained a de-identified subject ID, COVID-19 status, age in years and sex. Where available, HLA class I and class II types were taken from metadata supplied by the sample provider and were not determined by assay-based typing. Broader findings and caveats from the paper: The amount of clinical and demographic metadata varied by source and participant and was provided uncurated.

TCRbeta CDR3 regions were amplified from genomic DNA by means of the immunoSEQ Assay, a bias-controlled multiplex PCR. Under the source paper's analysis protocol: Nucleated cell counts per sample were estimated from amplification of reference gene primers within the assay. Sequence reads were collapsed and filtered to measure the absolute abundance of every unique TCRbeta CDR3 rearrangement. For each sample, productive Simpson clonality was calculated as the square root of Simpson's diversity index over productive rearrangements. TCRdb retrieved this table from immuneACCESS and kept in-frame rearrangements only. Not all clones are present; in checked studies, unresolved V genes account for under half, and no reason is known for the remainder. V, J and clone size are taken as reported in that table, and D and trimming were inferred from the DNA itself. The sample table holds over 100,000 clones, of which over 60% were seen once. The ten most abundant clones make up around 2% of the sample.

On this clone: No cognate antigen has been identified for it. No per-base quality is available; no much larger clone lies one base away.

Collaborating institutions collected whole blood in K2EDTA tubes following their own protocols. For TCRbeta analysis, collaborators shipped samples as frozen whole blood, isolated PBMCs, or DNA extracted from either of those sample types. The V and J ends are trimmed by 9 bases and 7 bases, leaving 19 bases between them. Its CDR3 holds 14 amino acids, cysteine through phenylalanine. Just the 42-base CDR3 DNA is kept, in frame starting at base 1. The germline V gene sets CDR1 to SNHLY and CDR2 to FYNNEI. The chain joins TRBV2 to TRBJ2-1, with a tentative D gene TRBD2 over 6 matching bases. Sequenced input: peripheral blood. This TCR came from a woman in her 70s with acute or convalescent COVID-19. The CDR3 protein sequence reads: CASWVFSSGNEQFF. Read as DNA, the sequence is TGTGCCAGTTGGGTCTTCTCGAGCGGGAATGAGCAGTTCTTC. Joined to the reference TRBV2 and TRBJ2-1 proteins, this CDR3 gives the full variable domain: EPEVTQTPSHQVTQMGQEVILRCVPISNHLYFYWYRQILGQKVEFLVSFYNNEISEKSEIFDDQFSVERPDGSNFTLKIRSTKLEDSAMYFCASWVFSSGNEQFFGPGTRLTVL.